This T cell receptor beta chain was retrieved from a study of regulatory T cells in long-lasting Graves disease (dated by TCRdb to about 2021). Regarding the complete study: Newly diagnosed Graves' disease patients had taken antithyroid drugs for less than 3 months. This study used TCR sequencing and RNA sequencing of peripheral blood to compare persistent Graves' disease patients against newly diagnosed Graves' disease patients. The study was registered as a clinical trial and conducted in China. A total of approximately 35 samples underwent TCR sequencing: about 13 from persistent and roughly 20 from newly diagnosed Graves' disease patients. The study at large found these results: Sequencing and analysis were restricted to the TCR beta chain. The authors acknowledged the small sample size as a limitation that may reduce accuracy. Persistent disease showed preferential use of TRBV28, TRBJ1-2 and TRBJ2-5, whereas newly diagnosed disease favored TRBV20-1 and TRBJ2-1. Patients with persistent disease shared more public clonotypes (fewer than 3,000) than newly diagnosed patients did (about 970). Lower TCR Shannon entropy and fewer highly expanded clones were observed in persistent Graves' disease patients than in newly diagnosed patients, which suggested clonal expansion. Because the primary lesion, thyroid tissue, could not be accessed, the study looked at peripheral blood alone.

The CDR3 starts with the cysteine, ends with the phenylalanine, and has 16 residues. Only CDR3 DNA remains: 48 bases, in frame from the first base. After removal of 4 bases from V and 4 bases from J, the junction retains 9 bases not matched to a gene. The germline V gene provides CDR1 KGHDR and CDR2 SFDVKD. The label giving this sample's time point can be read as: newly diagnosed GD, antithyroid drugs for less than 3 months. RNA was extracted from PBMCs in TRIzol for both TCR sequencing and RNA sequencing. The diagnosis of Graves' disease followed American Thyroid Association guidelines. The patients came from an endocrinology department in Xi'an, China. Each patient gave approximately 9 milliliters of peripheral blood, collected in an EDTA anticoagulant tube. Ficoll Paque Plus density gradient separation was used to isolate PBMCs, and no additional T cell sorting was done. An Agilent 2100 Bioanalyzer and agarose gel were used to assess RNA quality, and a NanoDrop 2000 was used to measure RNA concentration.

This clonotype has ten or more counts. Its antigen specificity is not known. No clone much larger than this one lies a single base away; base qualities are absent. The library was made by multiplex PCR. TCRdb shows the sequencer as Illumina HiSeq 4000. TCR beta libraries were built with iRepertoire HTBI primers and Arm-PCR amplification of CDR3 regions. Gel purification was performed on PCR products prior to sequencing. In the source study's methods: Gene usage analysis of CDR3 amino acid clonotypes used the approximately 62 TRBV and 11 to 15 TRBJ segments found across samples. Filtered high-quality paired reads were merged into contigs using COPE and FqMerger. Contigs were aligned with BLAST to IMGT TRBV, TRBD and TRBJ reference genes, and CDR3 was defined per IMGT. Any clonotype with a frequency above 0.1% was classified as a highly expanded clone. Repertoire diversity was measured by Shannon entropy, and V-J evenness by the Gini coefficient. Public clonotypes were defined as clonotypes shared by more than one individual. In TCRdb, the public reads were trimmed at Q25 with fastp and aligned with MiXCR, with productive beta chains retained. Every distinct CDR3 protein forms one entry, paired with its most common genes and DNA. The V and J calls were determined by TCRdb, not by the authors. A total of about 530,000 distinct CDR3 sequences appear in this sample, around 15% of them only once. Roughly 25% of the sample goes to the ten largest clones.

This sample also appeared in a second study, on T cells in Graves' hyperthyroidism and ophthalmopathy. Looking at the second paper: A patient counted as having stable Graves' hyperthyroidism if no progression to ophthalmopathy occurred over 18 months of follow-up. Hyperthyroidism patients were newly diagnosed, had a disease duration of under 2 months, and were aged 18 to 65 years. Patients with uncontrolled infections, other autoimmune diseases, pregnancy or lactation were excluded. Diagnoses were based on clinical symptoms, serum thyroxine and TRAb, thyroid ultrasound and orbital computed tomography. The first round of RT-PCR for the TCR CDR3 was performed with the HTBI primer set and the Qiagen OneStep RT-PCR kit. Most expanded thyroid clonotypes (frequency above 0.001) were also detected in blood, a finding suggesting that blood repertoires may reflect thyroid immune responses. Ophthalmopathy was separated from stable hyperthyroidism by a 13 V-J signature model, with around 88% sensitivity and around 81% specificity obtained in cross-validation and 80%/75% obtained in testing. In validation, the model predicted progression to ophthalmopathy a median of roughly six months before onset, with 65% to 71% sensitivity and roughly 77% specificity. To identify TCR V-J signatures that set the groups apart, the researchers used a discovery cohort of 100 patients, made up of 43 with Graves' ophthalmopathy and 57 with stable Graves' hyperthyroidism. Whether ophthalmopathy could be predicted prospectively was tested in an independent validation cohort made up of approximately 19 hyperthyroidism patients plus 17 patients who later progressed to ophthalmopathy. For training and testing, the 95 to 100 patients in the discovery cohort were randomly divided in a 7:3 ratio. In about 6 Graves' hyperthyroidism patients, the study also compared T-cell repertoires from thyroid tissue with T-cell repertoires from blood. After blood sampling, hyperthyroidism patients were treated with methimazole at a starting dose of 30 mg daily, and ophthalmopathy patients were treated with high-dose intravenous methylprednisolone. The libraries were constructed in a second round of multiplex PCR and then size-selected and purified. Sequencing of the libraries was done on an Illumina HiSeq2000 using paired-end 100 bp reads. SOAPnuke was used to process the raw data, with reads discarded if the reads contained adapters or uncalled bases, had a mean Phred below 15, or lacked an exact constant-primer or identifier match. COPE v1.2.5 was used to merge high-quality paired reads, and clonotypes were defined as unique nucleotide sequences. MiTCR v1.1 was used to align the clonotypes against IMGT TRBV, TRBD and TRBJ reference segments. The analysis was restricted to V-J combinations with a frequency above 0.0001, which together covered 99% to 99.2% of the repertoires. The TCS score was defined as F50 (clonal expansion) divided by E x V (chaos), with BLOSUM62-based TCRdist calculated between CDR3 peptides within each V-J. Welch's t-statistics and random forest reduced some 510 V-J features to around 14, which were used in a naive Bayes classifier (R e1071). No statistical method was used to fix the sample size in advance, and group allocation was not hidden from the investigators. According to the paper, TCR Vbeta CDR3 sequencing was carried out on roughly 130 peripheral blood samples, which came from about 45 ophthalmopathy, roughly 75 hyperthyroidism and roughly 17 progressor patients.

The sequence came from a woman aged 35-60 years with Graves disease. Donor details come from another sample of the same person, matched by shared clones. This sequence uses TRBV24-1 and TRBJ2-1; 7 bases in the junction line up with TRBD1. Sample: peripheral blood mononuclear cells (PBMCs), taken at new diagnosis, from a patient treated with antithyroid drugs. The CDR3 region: CATSEAGTARYNEQFF. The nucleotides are TGTGCCACCAGTGAAGCCGGGACAGCCCGTTACAATGAGCAGTTCTTC.